This TCR beta chain was retrieved from a study of OX40 agonist ivuxolimab in advanced cancers. CDR1 and CDR2 (germline): KGHSY, FQNENV. Trimming removed 3 bases from V and 3 bases from J; junction bases left unmatched: 4. The CDR3 is 14 amino acids. Sequenced by immunoSEQ multiplex PCR; TCRdb stores in-frame clones only, minus some. The sample carries 80,000 or so clones, more than 90% recorded once. The receptor was derived from an adult with an advanced solid tumor such as melanoma, head and neck, liver or kidney cancer. The sequences come from CD4+ or CD8+ T cells sorted from blood, collected in a trial of the OX40 agonist ivuxolimab. This chain uses TRBV16 with TRBJ1-2; TRBD1 matches at 7 bases. The CDR3 loop is CASSHQGGHYGYTF. The CDR3 DNA reads as TGTGCCAGCAGCCATCAGGGGGGGCACTATGGCTACACCTTC.